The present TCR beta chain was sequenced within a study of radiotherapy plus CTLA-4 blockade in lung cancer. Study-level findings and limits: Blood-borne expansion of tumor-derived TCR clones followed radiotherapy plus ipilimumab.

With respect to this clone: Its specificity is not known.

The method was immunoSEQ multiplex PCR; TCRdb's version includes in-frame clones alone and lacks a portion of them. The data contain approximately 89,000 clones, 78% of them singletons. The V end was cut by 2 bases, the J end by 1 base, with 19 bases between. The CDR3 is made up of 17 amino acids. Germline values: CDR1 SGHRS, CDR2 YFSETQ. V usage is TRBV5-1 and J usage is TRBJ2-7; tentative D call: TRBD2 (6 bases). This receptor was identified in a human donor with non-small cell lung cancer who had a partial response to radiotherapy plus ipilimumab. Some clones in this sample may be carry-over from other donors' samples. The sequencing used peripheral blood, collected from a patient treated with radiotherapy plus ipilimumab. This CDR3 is CASSFAREGPGSYEQYF. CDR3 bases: TGCGCCAGCAGCTTCGCGCGGGAAGGGCCGGGATCCTACGAGCAGTACTTC.